This is a list of T cell receptor beta chains from one sample in a study of PD-1 blockade in classical Hodgkin lymphoma. Data came from immunoSEQ multiplex PCR; TCRdb stores just in-frame clones and leaves some out. The table includes 15,000 to 20,000 clones, 70% to 80% detected once. Sample: peripheral blood mononuclear cells (PBMCs), taken before the second cycle of nivolumab. These receptors came from a human donor with classical Hodgkin lymphoma. Both conserved end residues are part of each CDR3. A D gene is named only where the DNA matches it firmly.

d_gene	v_gene	j_gene	CDR3aa
.	TRBV5-1	TRBJ1-6	CASSLLPGGDNSPLHF
.	TRBV27	TRBJ2-5	CASSLFSQGGEETQYF
.	TRBV11-3	TRBJ2-5	CASSFSLQMETQYF
.	TRBV18	TRBJ2-6	CASSPPTSRAGANVLTF
.	TRBV7-2	TRBJ2-5	CASSLARWETQYF
TRBD1	TRBV27	TRBJ1-1	CASRQNRGLEAFF
.	TRBV19	TRBJ1-2	CASTTPSKGYGYTF
TRBD1	TRBV10-3	TRBJ2-7	CAIGGTGGYEQYF
TRBD1	TRBV9	TRBJ2-5	CASSTTGQGAETQYF
.	TRBV7-2	TRBJ2-5	CASSWARAQETQYF
TRBD2	TRBV7-6	TRBJ2-7	CASSLATSAAYEQYF
TRBD1	TRBV6-1	TRBJ1-5	CASRRTGRNQPQHF
.	TRBV5-6	TRBJ1-1	CASSLGGSFTEAFF
.	TRBV5-6	TRBJ2-1	CASSFWSSAYEQFF
.	TRBV30	TRBJ2-6	CAYDGLGGANVLTF
TRBD1	TRBV29-1	TRBJ2-1	CSVEYWRGQGPNEQFF
.	TRBV6-1	TRBJ2-5	CASKQAWQGETQYF
TRBD2	TRBV10-3	TRBJ2-1	CAISEPQREYDEQFF
.	TRBV5-4	TRBJ1-2	CASSYATNNYGYTF
.	TRBV11-3	TRBJ2-1	CASSLSNSFRGNEQFF
.	TRBV15	TRBJ1-1	CATSRGHTEAFF
.	TRBV15	TRBJ1-1	CATSNGYTEAFF
TRBD1	TRBV6-6	TRBJ2-1	CAFRGQGFYNEQFF
.	TRBV7-2	TRBJ2-1	CASSLIPQGNEQFF
.	TRBV10-3	TRBJ1-2	CATNTGEVGRGYTF
TRBD1	TRBV2	TRBJ1-2	CASSGVRGQNYGYTF
.	TRBV5-5	TRBJ2-3	CASSSGRTPADTQYF
.	TRBV19	TRBJ2-3	CASRFSTDTQYF
TRBD1	TRBV10-3	TRBJ1-5	CAISRDRDNQPQHF
.	TRBV6-5	TRBJ2-7	CASSSSLGGYEQYF
TRBD1	TRBV7-7	TRBJ2-5	CASSYGQEETQYF
TRBD2	TRBV5-1	TRBJ2-1	CASSAAGTSSPGLSYNEQFF
.	TRBV6-1	TRBJ2-3	CASTIRQGPTDTQYF
.	TRBV5-1	TRBJ2-1	CASSLVRRDNEQFF
.	TRBV30	TRBJ2-1	CACLLGPSSYNEQFF
.	TRBV10-2	TRBJ1-5	CASRGQGAGQPQHF
.	TRBV29-1	TRBJ1-1	CSVEDVAGRGTEAFF
TRBD2	TRBV28	TRBJ2-7	CASSFGLAAGYEQYF
TRBD1	TRBV7-2	TRBJ2-7	CASSWSGTGLDEQYF
.	TRBV29-1	TRBJ1-3	CSAQQDSGNTIYF
.	TRBV19	TRBJ2-7	CANQALAYEQYF
.	TRBV10-1	TRBJ2-3	CASSALGTDTQYF
.	TRBV10-2	TRBJ1-2	CACRDSYGYTF
TRBD1	TRBV27	TRBJ2-7	CASSRDRRTYEQYF
.	TRBV7-9	TRBJ2-2	CAGEGLNTGELFF
TRBD1	TRBV7-9	TRBJ1-5	CASSLFDRGQPQHF
.	TRBV4-3	TRBJ1-5	CASSQDIRQPQHF
TRBD2	TRBV28	TRBJ2-3	CASSGGTDTQYF
.	TRBV5-1	TRBJ1-5	CASSLMPNQPQHF
.	TRBV18	TRBJ2-7	CASSPTRIAYEQYF
TRBD1	TRBV7-2	TRBJ1-1	CASSPGTANTEAFF
.	TRBV30	TRBJ1-1	CAWSRRANTEAFF
.	TRBV30	TRBJ1-6	CAWSVLRPGDSPLHF